The sequence of this T cell receptor beta chain was determined in a study of graft-versus-host responses after intestinal transplantation. Study context: Recipients got multivisceral, liver-intestinal, or isolated intestinal transplants. Induction with anti-thymocyte globulin, then tacrolimus and steroids for around three years, was given to all recipients.

A remark on this clone: Its target is unknown.

Whole-study results and caveats: GvH clones occurred in recipient marrow; some first appeared in ileum or blood. Allografts of one patient group, those with graft-donor T cell macrochimerism, had high graft-versus-host to host-versus-graft clonal ratios.

This table comes from immunoSEQ multiplex PCR, and its TCRdb copy is limited to in-frame clones, with some not included. Of 40,000 to 45,000 clones detected, roughly 95% appear once; the ten largest clones hold roughly 0.58%. This CDR3 is built from 13 residues. The V and J ends lost 1 base and 5 bases respectively, with 8 bases between them. Per the germline V gene, CDR1 is LGHNA and CDR2 is YNFKEQ. J is TRBJ1-1 and V is TRBV4-2; a possible D gene is TRBD1 (6 bases). This sequence was found in a human donor who was the organ donor for an intestinal transplant. This specimen consisted of unstimulated CD8+ T cells sorted from spleen or lymph node cells, obtained before transplant. CDR3 bases: TGTGCCAGCAGCCAAGTAGGGGGTACTGAAGCTTTCTTT. Amino acids: CASSQVGGTEAFF.